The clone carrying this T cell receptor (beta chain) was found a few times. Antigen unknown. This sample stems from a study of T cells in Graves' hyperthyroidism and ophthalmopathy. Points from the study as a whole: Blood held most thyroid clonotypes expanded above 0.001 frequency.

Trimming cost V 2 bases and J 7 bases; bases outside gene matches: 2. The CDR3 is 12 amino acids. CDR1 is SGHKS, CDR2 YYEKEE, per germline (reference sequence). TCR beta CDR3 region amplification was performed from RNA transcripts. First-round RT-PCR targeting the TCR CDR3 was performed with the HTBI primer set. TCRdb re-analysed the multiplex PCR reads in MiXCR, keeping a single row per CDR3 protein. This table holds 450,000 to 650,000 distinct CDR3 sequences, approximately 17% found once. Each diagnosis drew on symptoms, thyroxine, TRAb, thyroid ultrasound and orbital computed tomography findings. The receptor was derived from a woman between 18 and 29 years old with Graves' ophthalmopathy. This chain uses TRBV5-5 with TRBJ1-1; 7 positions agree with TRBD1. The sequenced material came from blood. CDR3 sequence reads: CASSFWDSEAFF. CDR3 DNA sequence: TGTGCCAGCAGCTTTTGGGACAGTGAAGCTTTCTTT.